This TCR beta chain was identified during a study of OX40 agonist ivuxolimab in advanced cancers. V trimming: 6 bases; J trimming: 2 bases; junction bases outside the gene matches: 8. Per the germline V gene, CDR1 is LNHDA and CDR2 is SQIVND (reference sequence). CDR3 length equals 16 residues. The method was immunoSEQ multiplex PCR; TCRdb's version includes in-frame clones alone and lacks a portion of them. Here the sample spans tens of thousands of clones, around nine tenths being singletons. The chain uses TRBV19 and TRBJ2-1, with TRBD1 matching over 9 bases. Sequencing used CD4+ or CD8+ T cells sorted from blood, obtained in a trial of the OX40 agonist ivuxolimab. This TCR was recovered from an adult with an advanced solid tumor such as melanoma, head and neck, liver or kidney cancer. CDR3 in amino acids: CASRGQGPVTYNEQFF. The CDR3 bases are TGTGCCAGTAGGGGACAGGGCCCGGTCACCTACAATGAGCAGTTCTTC.